This TCR beta chain came from a study of shared clonotypes between healthy human individuals (dated by TCRdb to 2020 to 2021). At the level of the whole study: Three men and a couple of women, aged 18 to 49 years, made up the cohort. For each donor, CD4 naive and CD4 memory were each given three plates, CD8 naive was given two plates, and CD8 memory was given one plate. The study deeply sequenced blood TCR repertoires of five healthy adults to estimate repertoire size and the extent of clonotype sharing between individuals. Each donor's leukapheresis produced roughly between about 0.9 and 9.5 billion PBMCs. To increase sequencing depth and limit assay-specific biases, TCR repertoire library preparation and sequencing were carried out by different laboratories using diverse techniques.

Donors were healthy HIV-negative adults with no recently reported acute infections or vaccinations. Every donor was a Caucasian adult residing in Nashville, Tennessee, USA. CD4+ T cells were enriched through magnetic negative selection, after which naive cells were positively selected on CD45RA and the remaining negative fraction served as the memory subset. Blood was collected by leukapheresis, and PBMCs were isolated by Ficoll-Histopaque density gradient centrifugation and then cryopreserved in liquid nitrogen vapor phase. Analytical flow cytometry was used to check the purity and quantity of every magnetically sorted T cell population. From each sorted fraction, genomic DNA was isolated and quantified by UV absorbance on a Nanodrop 2000c. In the germline V gene, CDR1 corresponds to MGHDK and CDR2 to SYGVNS. V is shortened by 3 bases, J by 2 bases, and the region joining them spans 14 bases. Inclusive of the bounding cysteine and phenylalanine, the CDR3 is 15 residues long. Of all the DNA, just the CDR3 is kept, 45 bases in frame from base 1.

As concerns this clone: The target of this receptor is not known. The record has no base qualities; no much larger clone is one base away.

What the study reported, not specific to this receptor: Higher generation probabilities were observed for clonotypes shared by all four sorted-subset donors than for non-shared clonotypes. Larger estimated clonotype richness was generally found for naive subsets than for memory subsets. Because the study included a small number of donors, the genetic and exposure-history diversity represented was limited. Even with the large sequencing depth, rarefaction of the sorted-subset datasets indicated that sequencing was incomplete. Across four donors, roughly 5.1% of naive CD4, approximately 3.6% of naive CD8, approximately 2.5% of memory CD4, and 0.3% to 0.45% of memory CD8 clonotypes were shared. Pairwise subsampling led to the expectation that sequencing depth would affect the degree of clonotype sharing among donors. Sampling was restricted to blood, and TCR repertoires in tissue are likely to differ from TCR repertoires in blood.

Using the deep immunoSEQ assay, TCR CDR3 regions were amplified from genomic DNA by multiplex PCR. Extracted genomic DNA from each cell subset was distributed evenly across all wells of several immunoSEQ 96-well plates, and each plate was treated as a replicate. For sorted subsets, about 200 ng genomic DNA, equal to approximately 30,000 T cell genomes, was loaded into each replicate PCR. The purified libraries were quantified using a Qubit 3.0 fluorometer, sized with a Bioanalyzer 2100, and then quantified again using the KAPA Library Quantification kit. A separate single-read 150-cycle Illumina NextSeq 550 flow cell was used to sequence each immunoSEQ 96-well plate. The study's own analysis went as follows. Because only junctional sequences without quality scores were contained in the immunoSEQ output, filtering matching that applied to full-length reads could not be performed. Sequences were annotated with PyIR, a Python wrapper for IgBLAST v1.9, and V/J genes and CDR3 were assigned using IMGT germline references. Reads were removed for weak V/J assignments (E-value above 1e-6), missing CDR3, stop codons, out-of-frame junctions, or ambiguous translated residues. V3J clonotypes were defined as sequences sharing the same inferred V gene, J gene, and CDR3 amino acid sequence. Percentage overlap between repertoires was computed as shared unique clonotypes divided by the size of the smaller repertoire. Repertoire richness was assessed with RTK rarefaction, the Chao1 estimator, and Recon v2.1 estimates of unobserved clonotypes. Generation probabilities for all TCRbeta clonotypes obtained by the gDNA method from a handful of donors were computed using OLGA. TCRdb mirrors the immuneACCESS table, restricted to in-frame sequences. Some clones are absent from its copies; in checked studies, under half trace to an unresolved V gene, and the reason for the others is unknown. V and J calls and clone size are copied from that table; D and trimming were computed from the DNA. The sample table records over a million clones; about 75% of these occur just once. The ten top clones hold about 1.5% of the sample.

Source material: memory CD4+ T cells sorted from blood. The cell subset or site tag for this specimen amounts to: CD45RA-negative fraction. The receptor chain draws on TRBV25-1 and TRBJ2-7, with the D gene call left open. The sequence derives from a man between 18 and 35 years old in good health. The encoded CDR3 is CASSDPARATYEQYF. The bases are TGTGCCAGCAGTGATCCCGCCAGAGCAACCTACGAGCAGTACTTC.